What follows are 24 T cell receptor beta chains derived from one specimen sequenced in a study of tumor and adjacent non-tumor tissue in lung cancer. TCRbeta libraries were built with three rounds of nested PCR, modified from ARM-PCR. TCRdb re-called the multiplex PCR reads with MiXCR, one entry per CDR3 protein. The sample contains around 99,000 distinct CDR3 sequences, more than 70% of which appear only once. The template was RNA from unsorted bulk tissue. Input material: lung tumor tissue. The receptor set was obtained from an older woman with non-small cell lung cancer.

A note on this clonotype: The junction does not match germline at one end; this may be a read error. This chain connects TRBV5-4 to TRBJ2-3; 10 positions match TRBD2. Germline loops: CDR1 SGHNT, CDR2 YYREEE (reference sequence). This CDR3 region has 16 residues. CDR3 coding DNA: TGTGCCAGCAGCTGGACTAGCGGTCTCCGCACAGCTACGCAGTATTTT. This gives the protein CASSWTSGLRTATQYF.

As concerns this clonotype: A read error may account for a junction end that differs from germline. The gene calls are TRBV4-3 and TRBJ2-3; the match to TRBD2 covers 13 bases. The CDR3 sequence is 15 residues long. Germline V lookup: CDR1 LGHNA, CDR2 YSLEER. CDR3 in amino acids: CSSSQGTSGADMQYF. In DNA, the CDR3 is TGCTCTAGCAGCCAAGGGACTAGCGGGGCAGATATGCAGTATTTT.

The DNA of the CDR3 is TGTGCCAGCAGTCACCTCAGGTCTGGCTACACCTTC. Protein sequence: CASSHLRSGYTF. This rearrangement joins TRBV6-2 or TRBV6-3 to TRBJ1-2; D not resolved. Trimming took 5 bases from V and 7 from J, leaving 11 bases between them. CDR3 size: 12 residues. In germline, CDR1 is MNHEY, CDR2 SVGEGT.

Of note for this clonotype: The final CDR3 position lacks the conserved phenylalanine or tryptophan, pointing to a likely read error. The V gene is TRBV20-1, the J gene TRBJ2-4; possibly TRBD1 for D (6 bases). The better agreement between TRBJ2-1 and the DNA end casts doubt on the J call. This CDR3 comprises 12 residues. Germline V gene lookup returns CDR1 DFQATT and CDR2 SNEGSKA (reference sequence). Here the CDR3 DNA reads TGCAGTGCTAGAGAAGGGGGTAACATTCAGTTCTTG. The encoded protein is CSAREGGNIQFL.

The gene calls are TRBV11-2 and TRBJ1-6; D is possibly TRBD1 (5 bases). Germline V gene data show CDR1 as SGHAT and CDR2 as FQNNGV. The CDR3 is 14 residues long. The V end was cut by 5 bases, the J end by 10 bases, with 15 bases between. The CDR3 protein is CASSMDGGSSPLHF. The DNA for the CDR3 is TGTGCCAGCAGCATGGACGGGGGGAGCTCACCCCTCCACTTT.

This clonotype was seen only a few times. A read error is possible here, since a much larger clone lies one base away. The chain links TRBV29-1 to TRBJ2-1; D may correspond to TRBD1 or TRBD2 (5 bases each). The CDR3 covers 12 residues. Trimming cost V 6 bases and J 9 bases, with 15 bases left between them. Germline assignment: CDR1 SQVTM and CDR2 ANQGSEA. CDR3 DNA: TGCAGCGTCCGGGACGCGGCGAGTGAGCAGTTCTTC. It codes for CSVRDAASEQFF.

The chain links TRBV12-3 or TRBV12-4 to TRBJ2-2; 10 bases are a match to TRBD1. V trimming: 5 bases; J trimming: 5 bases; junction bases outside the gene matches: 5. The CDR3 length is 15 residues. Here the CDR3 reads CASSQRQGATGELFF. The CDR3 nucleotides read TGTGCCAGCAGTCAGAGACAGGGGGCAACCGGGGAGCTGTTTTTT.

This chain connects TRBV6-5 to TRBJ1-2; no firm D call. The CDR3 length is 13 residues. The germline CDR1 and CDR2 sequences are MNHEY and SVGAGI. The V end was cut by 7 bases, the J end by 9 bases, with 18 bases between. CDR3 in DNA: TGTGCCAGCACCTCCAGTCCTATCCGTTGCTACACCTTC. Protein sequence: CASTSSPIRCYTF.

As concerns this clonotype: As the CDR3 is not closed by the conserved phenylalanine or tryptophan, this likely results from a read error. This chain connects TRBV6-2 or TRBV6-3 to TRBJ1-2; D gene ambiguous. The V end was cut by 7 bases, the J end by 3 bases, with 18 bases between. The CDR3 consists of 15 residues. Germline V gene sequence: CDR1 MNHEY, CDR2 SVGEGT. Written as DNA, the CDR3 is TGTGCCAGCATTTCTCCAGACCTTCATTACTATGGCTACACCCTC. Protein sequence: CASISPDLHYYGYTL.

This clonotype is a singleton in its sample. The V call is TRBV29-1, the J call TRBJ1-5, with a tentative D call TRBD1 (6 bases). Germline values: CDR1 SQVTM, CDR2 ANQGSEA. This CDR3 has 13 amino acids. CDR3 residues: CNIAPDRNSPQHF. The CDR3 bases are TGCAACATTGCCCCGGACAGAAATTCACCCCAGCATTTT.

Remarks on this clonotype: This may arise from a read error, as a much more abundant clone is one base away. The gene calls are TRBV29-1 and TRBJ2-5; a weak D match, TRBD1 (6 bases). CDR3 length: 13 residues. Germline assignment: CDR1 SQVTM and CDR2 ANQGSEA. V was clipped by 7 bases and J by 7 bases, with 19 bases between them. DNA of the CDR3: TGCAGCGCTTACTCCGGACAGTGGGCGACCCAGTACTTC. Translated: CSAYSGQWATQYF. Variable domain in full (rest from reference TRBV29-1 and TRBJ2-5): SAVISQKPSRDICQRGTSLTIQCQVDSQVTMMFWYRQQPGQSLTLIATANQGSEATYESGFVIDKFPISRPNLTFSTLTVSNMSPEDSSIYLCSAYSGQWATQYFGPGTRLLVL.

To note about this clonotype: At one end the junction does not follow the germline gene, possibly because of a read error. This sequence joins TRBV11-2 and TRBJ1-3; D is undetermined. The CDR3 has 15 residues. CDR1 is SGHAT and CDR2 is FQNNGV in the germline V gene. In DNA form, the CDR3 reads TGTGCCAACAGCTTATCCGCCGGCCGCTTGTACACCATATATTTT. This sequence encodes CANSLSAGRLYTIYF.

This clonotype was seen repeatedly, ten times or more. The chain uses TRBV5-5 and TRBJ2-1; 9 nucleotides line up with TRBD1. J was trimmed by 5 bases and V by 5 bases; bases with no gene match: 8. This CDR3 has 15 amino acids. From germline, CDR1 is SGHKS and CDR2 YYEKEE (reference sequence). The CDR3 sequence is CASSLFRTGDNEQFF. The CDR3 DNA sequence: TGTGCCAGCAGTCTGTTCCGGACAGGGGACAATGAGCAGTTCTTC. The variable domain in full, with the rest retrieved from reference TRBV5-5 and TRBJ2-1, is DAGVTQSPTHLIKTRGQQVTLRCSPISGHKSVSWYQQVLGQGPQFIFQYYEKEERGRGNFPDRFSARQFPNYSSELNVNALLLGDSALYLCASSLFRTGDNEQFFGPGTRLTVL.

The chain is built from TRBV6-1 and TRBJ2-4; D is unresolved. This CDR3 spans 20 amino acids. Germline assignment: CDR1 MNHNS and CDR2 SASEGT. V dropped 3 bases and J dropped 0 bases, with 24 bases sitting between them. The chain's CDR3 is CASSESPDAFVNLAKNIQYF. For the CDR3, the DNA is TGTGCCAGCAGTGAGAGTCCGGACGCATTTGTGAACTTAGCCAAAAACATTCAGTACTTC.

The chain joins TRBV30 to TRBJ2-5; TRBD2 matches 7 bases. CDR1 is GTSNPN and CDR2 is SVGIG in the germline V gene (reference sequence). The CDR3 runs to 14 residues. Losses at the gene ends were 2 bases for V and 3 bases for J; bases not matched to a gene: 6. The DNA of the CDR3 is TGTGCCTGGAGTCCCATGGGGGGGGAAGAGACCCAGTACTTC. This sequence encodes CAWSPMGGEETQYF.

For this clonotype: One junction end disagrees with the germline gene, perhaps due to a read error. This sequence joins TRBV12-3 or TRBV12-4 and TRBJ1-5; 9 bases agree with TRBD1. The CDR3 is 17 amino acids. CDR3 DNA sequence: TGTGCCAGCAGCCGTCGGAGGGGACAGGGCGACAATCAGCCCCAACATTTT. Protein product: CASSRRRGQGDNQPQHF.

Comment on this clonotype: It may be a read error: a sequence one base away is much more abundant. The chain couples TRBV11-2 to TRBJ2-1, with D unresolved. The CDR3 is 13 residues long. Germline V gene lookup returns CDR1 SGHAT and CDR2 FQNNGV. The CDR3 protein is CAGSIFQNNEQFF. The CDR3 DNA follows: TGTGCCGGCAGCATATTCCAAAACAATGAGCAGTTCTTC.

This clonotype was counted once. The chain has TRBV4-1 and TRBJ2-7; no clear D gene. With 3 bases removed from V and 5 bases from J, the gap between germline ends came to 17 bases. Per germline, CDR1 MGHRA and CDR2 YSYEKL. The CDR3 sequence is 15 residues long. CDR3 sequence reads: CASSQRTGPFDEQYF. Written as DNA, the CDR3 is TGCGCCAGCAGCCAGAGGACCGGGCCTTTCGACGAGCAGTACTTC.

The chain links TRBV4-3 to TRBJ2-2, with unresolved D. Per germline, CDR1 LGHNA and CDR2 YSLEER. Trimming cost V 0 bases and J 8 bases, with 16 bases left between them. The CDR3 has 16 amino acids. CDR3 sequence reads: CASSQDWNDITGELFF. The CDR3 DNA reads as TGCGCCAGCAGCCAAGATTGGAACGACATCACTGGGGAGCTGTTTTTT.

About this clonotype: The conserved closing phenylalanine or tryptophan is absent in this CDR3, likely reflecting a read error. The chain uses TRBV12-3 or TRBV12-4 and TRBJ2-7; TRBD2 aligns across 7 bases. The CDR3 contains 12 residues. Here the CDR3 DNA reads TGTACCAGCAGTTGGGGAGGGAACGAGCAGTACCTC. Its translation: CTSSWGGNEQYL.

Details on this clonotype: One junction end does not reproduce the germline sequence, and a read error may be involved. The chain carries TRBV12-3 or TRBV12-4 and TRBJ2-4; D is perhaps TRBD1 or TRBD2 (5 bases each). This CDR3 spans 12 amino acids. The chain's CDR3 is CANSPGGNIQYF. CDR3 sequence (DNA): TGTGCCAACAGCCCTGGGGGAAACATTCAATACTTC.

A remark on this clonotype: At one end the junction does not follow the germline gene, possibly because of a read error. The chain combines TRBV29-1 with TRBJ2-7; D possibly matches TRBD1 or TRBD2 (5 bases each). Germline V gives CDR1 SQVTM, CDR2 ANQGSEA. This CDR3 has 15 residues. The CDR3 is CSVGWTPSSVYEQYF. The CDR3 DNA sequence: TGTAGCGTTGGGTGGACACCCAGCTCAGTCTACGAGCAGTACTTC.

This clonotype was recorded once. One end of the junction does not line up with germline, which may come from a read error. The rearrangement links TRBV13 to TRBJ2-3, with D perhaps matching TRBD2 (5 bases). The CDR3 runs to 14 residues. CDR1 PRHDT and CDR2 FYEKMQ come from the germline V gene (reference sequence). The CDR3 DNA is TGTGCCAGCAGCTTGGAGGCCGGGTTAGATATGCAGTATTTT. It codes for CASSLEAGLDMQYF.

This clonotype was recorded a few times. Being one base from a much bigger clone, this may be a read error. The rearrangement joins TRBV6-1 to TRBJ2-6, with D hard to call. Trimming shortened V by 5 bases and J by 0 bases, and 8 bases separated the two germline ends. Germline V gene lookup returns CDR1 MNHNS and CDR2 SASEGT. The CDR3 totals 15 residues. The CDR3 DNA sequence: TGTGCCAGCAGTCCTCAGAACTCTGGGGCCAACGTCCTGACTTTC. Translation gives CASSPQNSGANVLTF.